This T cell receptor (beta chain) stems from a study of T-cell reconstitution after alpha-beta-depleted transplantation in children. Study-wide points: Surviving thymic progenitors and recipient T cells were the source of high TCRbeta diversity at day 60 in some patients. Reportedly, roughly two months post-transplant, alpha-beta T cells arose from several hundred expanded graft clones. The main origin of T-cell counts and diversity one year after transplant was newly produced T cells.

Worth noting for this clonotype: The antigen is unknown.

The TCRbeta library was prepared with unique molecular identifiers. Using its own MiXCR run on the PCR reads, TCRdb lists one record per CDR3 protein. Of 200,000 to 300,000 distinct CDR3 sequences detected, under 30% appear once; the ten largest clones hold over 2.5%. V was clipped by 4 bases and J by 2 bases; unmatched bases: 5. The CDR3 covers 17 residues. Germline-derived CDR1 and CDR2 are SGHRS and YFSETQ. The material was PBMCs, obtained before TCRalphabeta/CD19-depleted stem cell transplant. This clonotype was obtained from a girl aged 2-9 years with Fanconi anemia, due to receive a stem cell transplant. The chain recombines TRBV5-1 with TRBJ2-3, with TRBD2 matching over 15 bases. This CDR3 reads CASSGRTSGGDTDTQYF. The CDR3, as DNA: TGCGCCAGCAGCGGACGGACTAGCGGGGGGGACACAGATACGCAGTATTTT.